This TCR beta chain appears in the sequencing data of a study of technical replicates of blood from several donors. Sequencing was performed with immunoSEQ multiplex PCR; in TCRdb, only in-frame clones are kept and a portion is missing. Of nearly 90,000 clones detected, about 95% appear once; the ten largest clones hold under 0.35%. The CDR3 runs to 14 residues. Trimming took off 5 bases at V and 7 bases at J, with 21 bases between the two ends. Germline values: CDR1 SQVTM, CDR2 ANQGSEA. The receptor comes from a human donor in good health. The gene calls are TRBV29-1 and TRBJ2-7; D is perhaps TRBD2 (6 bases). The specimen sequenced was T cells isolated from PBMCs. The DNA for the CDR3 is TGCAGCGTTCTCTTACCGGGAGTGTCAGGAGAGCAGTACTTC. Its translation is CSVLLPGVSGEQYF.